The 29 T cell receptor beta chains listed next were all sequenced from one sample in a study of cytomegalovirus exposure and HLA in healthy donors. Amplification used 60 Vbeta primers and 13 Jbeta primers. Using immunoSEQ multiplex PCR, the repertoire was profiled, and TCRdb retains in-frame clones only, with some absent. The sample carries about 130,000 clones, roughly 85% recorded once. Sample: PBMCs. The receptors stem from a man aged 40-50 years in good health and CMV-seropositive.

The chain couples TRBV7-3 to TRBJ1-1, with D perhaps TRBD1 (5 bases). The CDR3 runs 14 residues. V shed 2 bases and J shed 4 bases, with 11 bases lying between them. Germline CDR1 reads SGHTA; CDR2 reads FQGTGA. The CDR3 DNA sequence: TGTGCCAGCAGCTTACAGGGATGGGTCACTGAAGCTTTCTTT. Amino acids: CASSLQGWVTEAFF.

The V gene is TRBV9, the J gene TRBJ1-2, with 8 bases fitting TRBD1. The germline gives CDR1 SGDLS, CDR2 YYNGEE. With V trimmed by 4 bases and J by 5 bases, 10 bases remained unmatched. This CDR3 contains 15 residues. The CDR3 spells CASSPPGTGLYGYTF. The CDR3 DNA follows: TGTGCCAGCAGCCCCCCCGGGACAGGCCTTTATGGCTACACCTTC. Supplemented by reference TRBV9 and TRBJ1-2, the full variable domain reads DSGVTQTPKHLITATGQRVTLRCSPRSGDLSVYWYQQSLDQGLQFLIQYYNGEERAKGNILERFSAQQFPDLHSELNLSSLELGDSALYFCASSPPGTGLYGYTFGSGTRLTVV.

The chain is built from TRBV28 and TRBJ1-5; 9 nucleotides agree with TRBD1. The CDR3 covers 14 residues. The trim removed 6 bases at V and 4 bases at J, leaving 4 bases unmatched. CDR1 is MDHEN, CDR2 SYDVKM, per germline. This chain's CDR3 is CASRTGQGNQPQHF. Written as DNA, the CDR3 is TGTGCCAGCAGGACGGGACAGGGAAATCAGCCCCAGCATTTT. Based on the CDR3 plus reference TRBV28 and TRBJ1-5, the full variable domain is DVKVTQSSRYLVKRTGEKVFLECVQDMDHENMFWYRQDPGLGLRLIYFSYDVKMKEKGDIPEGYSVSREKKERFSLILESASTNQTSMYLCASRTGQGNQPQHFGDGTRLSIL.

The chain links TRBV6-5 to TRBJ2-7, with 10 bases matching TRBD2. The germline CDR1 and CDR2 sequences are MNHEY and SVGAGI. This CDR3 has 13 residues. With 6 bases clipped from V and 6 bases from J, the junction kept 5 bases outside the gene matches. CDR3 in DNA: TGTGCCAGCAGCCTAGCGGGAGTTGGCGAGCAGTACTTC. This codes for CASSLAGVGEQYF.

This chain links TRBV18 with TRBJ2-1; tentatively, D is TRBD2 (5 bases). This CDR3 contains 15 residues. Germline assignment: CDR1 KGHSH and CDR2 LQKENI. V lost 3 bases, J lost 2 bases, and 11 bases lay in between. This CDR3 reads CASSPRVLTYNEQFF. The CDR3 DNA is TGTGCCAGCTCACCGAGGGTGTTGACCTACAATGAGCAGTTCTTC. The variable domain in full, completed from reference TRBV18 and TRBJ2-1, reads NAGVMQNPRHLVRRRGQEARLRCSPMKGHSHVYWYRQLPEEGLKFMVYLQKENIIDESGMPKERFSAEFPKEGPSILRIQQVVRGDSAAYFCASSPRVLTYNEQFFGPGTRLTVL.

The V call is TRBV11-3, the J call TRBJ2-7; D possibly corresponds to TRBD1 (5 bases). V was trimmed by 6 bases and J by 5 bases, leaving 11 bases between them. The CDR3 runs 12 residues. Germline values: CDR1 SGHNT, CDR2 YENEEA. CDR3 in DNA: TGTGCCAGCAGTACAGGTACGGACGAGCAGTACTTC. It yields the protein CASSTGTDEQYF.

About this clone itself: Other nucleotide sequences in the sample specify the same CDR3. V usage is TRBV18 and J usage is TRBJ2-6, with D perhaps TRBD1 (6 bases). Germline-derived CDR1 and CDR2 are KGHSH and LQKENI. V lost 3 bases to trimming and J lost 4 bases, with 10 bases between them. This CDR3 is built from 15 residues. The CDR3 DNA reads TGTGCCAGCTCACCCCAGGGGTCCGGGGCCAACGTCCTGACTTTC. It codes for CASSPQGSGANVLTF.

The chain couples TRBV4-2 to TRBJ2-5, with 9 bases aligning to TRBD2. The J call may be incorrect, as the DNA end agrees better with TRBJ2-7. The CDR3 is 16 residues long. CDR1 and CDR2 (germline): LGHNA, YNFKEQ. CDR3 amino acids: CASSQVVAGVGYEQYF. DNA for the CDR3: TGTGCCAGCAGCCAAGTAGTAGCGGGAGTAGGATACGAGCAGTACTTC.

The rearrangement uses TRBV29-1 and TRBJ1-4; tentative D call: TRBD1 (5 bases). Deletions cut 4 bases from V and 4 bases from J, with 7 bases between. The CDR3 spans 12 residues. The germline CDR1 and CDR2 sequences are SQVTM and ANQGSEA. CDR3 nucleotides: TGCAGCGTTGCGCAGGGTAATGAAAAACTGTTTTTT. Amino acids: CSVAQGNEKLFF.

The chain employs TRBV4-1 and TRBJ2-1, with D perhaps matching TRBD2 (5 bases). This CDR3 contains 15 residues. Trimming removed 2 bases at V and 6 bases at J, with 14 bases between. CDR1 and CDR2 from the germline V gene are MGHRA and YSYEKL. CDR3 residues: CASSQTSLAGNEQFF. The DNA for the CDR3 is TGCGCCAGCAGCCAAACAAGCCTGGCGGGCAATGAGCAGTTCTTC.

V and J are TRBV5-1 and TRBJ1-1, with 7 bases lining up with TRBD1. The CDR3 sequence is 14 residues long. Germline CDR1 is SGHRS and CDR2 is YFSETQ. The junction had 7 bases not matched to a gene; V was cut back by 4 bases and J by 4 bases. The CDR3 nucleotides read TGCGCCAGCAGCCCCCAGGGGGGACGCACTGAAGCTTTCTTT. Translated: CASSPQGGRTEAFF.

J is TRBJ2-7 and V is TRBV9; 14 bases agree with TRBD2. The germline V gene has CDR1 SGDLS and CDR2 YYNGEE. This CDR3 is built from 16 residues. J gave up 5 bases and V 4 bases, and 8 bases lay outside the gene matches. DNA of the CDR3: TGTGCCAGCAGCACCGTGGGGACTAGCGGGAGTCACGAGCAGTACTTC. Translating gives CASSTVGTSGSHEQYF. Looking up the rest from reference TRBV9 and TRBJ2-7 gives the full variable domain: DSGVTQTPKHLITATGQRVTLRCSPRSGDLSVYWYQQSLDQGLQFLIQYYNGEERAKGNILERFSAQQFPDLHSELNLSSLELGDSALYFCASSTVGTSGSHEQYFGPGTRLTVT.

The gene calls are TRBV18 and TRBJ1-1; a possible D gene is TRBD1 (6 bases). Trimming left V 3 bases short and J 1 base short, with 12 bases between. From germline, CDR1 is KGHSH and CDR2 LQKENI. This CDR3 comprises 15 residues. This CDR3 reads CASSPSQGRNTEAFF. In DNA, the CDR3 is TGTGCCAGCTCACCCTCGCAGGGGCGGAACACTGAAGCTTTCTTT. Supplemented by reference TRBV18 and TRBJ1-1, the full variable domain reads NAGVMQNPRHLVRRRGQEARLRCSPMKGHSHVYWYRQLPEEGLKFMVYLQKENIIDESGMPKERFSAEFPKEGPSILRIQQVVRGDSAAYFCASSPSQGRNTEAFFGQGTRLTVV.

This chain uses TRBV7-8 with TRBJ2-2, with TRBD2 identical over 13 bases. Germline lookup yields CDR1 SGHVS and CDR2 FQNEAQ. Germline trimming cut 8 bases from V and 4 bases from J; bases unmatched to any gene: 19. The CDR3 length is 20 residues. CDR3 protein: CASLPNRGLAGFGVTGELFF. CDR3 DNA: TGTGCCAGCCTCCCGAACCGGGGACTAGCGGGATTCGGAGTCACCGGGGAGCTGTTTTTT.

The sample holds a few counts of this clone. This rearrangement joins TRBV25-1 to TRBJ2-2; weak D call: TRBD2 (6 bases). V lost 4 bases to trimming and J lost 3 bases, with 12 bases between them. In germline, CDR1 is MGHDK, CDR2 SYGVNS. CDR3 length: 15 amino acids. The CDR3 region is CASSVGGADTGELFF. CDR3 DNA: TGTGCCAGCAGTGTAGGCGGGGCAGACACCGGGGAGCTGTTTTTT.

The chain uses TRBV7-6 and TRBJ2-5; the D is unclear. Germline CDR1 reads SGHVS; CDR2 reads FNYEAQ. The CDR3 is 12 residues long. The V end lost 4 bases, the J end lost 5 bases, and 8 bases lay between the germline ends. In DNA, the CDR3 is TGTGCCAGCAGCTGGTTTGAGGAGACCCAGTACTTC. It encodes CASSWFEETQYF.

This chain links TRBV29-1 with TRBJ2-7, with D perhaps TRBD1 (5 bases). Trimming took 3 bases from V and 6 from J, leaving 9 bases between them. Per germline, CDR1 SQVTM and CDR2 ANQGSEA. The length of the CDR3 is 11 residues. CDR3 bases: TGCAGCGTTGACCGCCAGGGCGAGCAGTACTTC. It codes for CSVDRQGEQYF.

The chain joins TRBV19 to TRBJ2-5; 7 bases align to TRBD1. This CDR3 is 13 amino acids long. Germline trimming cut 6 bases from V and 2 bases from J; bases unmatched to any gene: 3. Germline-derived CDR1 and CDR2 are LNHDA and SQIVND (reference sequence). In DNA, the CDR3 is TGTGCCAGTAGCACGGGACAGCAAGAGACCCAGTACTTC. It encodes CASSTGQQETQYF.

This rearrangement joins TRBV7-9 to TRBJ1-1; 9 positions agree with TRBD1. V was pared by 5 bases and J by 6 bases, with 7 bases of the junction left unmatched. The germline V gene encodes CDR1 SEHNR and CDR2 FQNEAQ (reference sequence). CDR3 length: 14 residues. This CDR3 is CASSRQGVIAEAFF. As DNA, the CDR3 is TGTGCCAGCAGCCGACAGGGGGTAATAGCTGAAGCTTTCTTT.

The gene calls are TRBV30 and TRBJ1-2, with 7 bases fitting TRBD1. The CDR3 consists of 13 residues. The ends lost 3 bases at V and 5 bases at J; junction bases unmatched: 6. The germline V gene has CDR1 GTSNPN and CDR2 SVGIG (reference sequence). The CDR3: CAWRARGWYGYTF. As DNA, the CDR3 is TGTGCCTGGAGGGCCAGGGGGTGGTATGGCTACACCTTC.

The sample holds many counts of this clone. The CDR3 DNA sequence: TGTGCCAGCAGCTCCGGTACAGGGGGAGGGGACACTGAAGCTTTCTTT. Translated: CASSSGTGGGDTEAFF. The chain uses TRBV9 and TRBJ1-1; 8 bases agree with TRBD1. The CDR3 length is 16 residues. The junction had 11 bases not matched to a gene; V was cut back by 4 bases and J by 3 bases. CDR1 SGDLS and CDR2 YYNGEE come from the germline V gene.

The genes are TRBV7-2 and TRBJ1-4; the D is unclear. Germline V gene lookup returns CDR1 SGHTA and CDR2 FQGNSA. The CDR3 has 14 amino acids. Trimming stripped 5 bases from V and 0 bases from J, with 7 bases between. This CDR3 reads CASSRVATNEKLFF. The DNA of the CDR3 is TGTGCCAGCAGCCGGGTTGCAACTAATGAAAAACTGTTTTTT. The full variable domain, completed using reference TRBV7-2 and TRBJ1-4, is GAGVSQSPSNKVTEKGKDVELRCDPISGHTALYWYRQSLGQGLEFLIYFQGNSAPDKSGLPSDRFSAERTGGSVSTLTIQRTQQEDSAVYLCASSRVATNEKLFFGSGTQLSVL.

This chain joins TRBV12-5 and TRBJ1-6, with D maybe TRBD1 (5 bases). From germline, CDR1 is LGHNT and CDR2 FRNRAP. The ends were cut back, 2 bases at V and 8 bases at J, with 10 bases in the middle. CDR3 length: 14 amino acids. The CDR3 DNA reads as TGTGCTAGTGGTTTGCCCGACAGAGATTCACCCCTCCACTTT. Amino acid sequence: CASGLPDRDSPLHF. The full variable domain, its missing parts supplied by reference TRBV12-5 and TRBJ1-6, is DARVTQTPRHKVTEMGQEVTMRCQPILGHNTVFWYRQTMMQGLELLAYFRNRAPLDDSGMPKDRFSAEMPDATLATLKIQPSEPRDSAVYFCASGLPDRDSPLHFGNGTRLTVT.

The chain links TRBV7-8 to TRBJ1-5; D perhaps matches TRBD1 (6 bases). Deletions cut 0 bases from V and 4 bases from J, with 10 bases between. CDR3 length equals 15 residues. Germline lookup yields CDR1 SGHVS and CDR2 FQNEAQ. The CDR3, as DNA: TGTGCCAGCAGCTTAGCAGGGGGACTAAATCAGCCCCAGCATTTT. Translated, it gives CASSLAGGLNQPQHF.

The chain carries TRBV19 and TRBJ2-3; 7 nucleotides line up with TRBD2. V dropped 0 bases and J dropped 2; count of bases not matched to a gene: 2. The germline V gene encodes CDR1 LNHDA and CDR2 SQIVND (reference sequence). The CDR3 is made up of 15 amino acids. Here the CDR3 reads CASSIEAGYTDTQYF. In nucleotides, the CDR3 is TGTGCCAGTAGTATAGAAGCGGGGTACACAGATACGCAGTATTTT.

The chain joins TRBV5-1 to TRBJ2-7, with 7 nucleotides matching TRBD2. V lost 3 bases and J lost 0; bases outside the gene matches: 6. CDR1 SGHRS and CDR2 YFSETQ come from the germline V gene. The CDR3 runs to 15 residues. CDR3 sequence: CASSSGDYSSYEQYF. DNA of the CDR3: TGCGCCAGCAGCTCCGGGGACTATAGCTCCTACGAGCAGTACTTC. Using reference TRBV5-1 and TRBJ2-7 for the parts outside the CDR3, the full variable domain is KAGVTQTPRYLIKTRGQQVTLSCSPISGHRSVSWYQQTPGQGLQFLFEYFSETQRNKGNFPGRFSGRQFSNSRSEMNVSTLELGDSALYLCASSSGDYSSYEQYFGPGTRLTVT.

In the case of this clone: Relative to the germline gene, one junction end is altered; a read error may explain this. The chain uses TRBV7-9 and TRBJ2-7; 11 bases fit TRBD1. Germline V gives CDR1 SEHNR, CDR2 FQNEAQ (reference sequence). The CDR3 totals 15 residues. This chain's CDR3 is CSSSYSGQGAYEQYF. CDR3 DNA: TGTTCCAGCAGCTATTCGGGACAGGGGGCCTACGAGCAGTACTTC.

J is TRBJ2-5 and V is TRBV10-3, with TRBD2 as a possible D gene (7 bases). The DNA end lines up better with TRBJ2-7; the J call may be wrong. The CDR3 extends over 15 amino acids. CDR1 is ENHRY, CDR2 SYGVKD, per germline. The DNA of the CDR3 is TGTGCCATCAAACAGGGCGGGAGTCTTTCCTACGAGCAGTACTTC. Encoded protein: CAIKQGGSLSYEQYF.

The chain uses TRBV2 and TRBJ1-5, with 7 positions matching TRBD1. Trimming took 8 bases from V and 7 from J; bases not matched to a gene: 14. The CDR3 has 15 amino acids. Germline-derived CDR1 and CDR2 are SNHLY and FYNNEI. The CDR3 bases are TGTGCCAGCGGATCGCGAGACAGGGACGGGCAGCCCCAGCATTTT. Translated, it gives CASGSRDRDGQPQHF. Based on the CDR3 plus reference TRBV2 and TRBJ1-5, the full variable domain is EPEVTQTPSHQVTQMGQEVILRCVPISNHLYFYWYRQILGQKVEFLVSFYNNEISEKSEIFDDQFSVERPDGSNFTLKIRSTKLEDSAMYFCASGSRDRDGQPQHFGDGTRLSIL.